This T cell receptor beta chain was recorded in a study of blood T cells in healthy people across ages. Study details: Per two T cells, about one barcoded beta molecule was captured through template switching.

The table lists this clonotype with a few counts. A J-beta primer mix and a sample-barcoded 5' primer were used in a second PCR of roughly 7 to 12 cycles. MiXCR was run by TCRdb on the 5' RACE reads, yielding one entry per CDR3 protein. The repertoire holds 800,000 to 900,000 distinct CDR3 sequences, approximately 59% seen once, with about a quarter in the top ten. This CDR3 contains 19 residues. V shed 1 base and J 0 bases; nucleotides not matched to a gene: 10. Germline V gene data show CDR1 as DFQATT and CDR2 as SNEGSKA (reference sequence). The chain couples TRBV20-1 to TRBJ1-5, with 12 bases matching TRBD1. The receptor comes from a man aged 25 to 45 in good health. Sequencing used blood. DNA of the CDR3: TGCAGTGCTAGAGCACTTCCGGGACAGGGGGCGCATAGCAATCAGCCCCAGCATTTT. It yields the protein CSARALPGQGAHSNQPQHF.